The rows below give T cell receptor beta chains drawn from one sample of a study of T cells in Graves' hyperthyroidism and ophthalmopathy. A single record per CDR3 protein comes from TCRdb applying MiXCR to the multiplex PCR reads. The sample has a few hundred thousand distinct CDR3 sequences, 15% to 18% seen once. The sample was blood. These receptors all come from a woman under 30 with Graves' hyperthyroidism. The conserved cysteine and the conserved F or W are not part of the CDR3 here. Fields, in order: V gene, clone size, CDR3 protein. The size entry is marked missing in some rows and otherwise reads once, few, many or a size class.

V gene: TRBV19; clone size: -; CDR3 protein: ASSIRARTFRNQPQH
V gene: TRBV29-1; clone size: -; CDR3 protein: SVDSRDHTNTEAF
V gene: TRBV3-1; clone size: many; CDR3 protein: ASSPLGEATEAF
V gene: TRBV13; clone size: -; CDR3 protein: ASSLAEPVLETQY
V gene: TRBV12-3/TRBV12-4; clone size: many; CDR3 protein: ASSLIPSLGQVFGNQPQH
V gene: TRBV6-4; clone size: -; CDR3 protein: ASSDSPGAEDTQY
V gene: TRBV11-2; clone size: few; CDR3 protein: ASSLVRGVNNEQF
V gene: TRBV25-1; clone size: many; CDR3 protein: ASNASGTRNSPLH
V gene: TRBV6-1; clone size: many; CDR3 protein: ASIGPGDSGTDTQY
V gene: TRBV29-1; clone size: -; CDR3 protein: SVEDGAGGYT
V gene: TRBV7-7; clone size: -; CDR3 protein: ASSLGEWTGELF
V gene: TRBV9; clone size: many; CDR3 protein: ASSGPPGLAGGWDTQY
V gene: TRBV28; clone size: once; CDR3 protein: ASSLSRGRNEQF
V gene: TRBV3-1; clone size: -; CDR3 protein: ASGHRGSSYEQY
V gene: TRBV3-1; clone size: -; CDR3 protein: ASSQGLPSYEQY
V gene: TRBV10-3; clone size: many; CDR3 protein: AISDEGRGSYEQY
V gene: TRBV19; clone size: few; CDR3 protein: ASSLSGEVYEKLF
V gene: TRBV30; clone size: many; CDR3 protein: AWIMEGRYGYT
V gene: TRBV5-1; clone size: many; CDR3 protein: ASREGREAF
V gene: TRBV6-1; clone size: -; CDR3 protein: ASNPNFSGSYVEQY
V gene: TRBV20-1; clone size: many; CDR3 protein: SARQGAMEKLF
V gene: TRBV27; clone size: many; CDR3 protein: ASSLWTGMGIQY
V gene: TRBV12-3/TRBV12-4; clone size: many; CDR3 protein: ASRGGGTGPSYEQY
V gene: TRBV9; clone size: many; CDR3 protein: ASSVAASGSYEQY
V gene: TRBV5-6; clone size: few; CDR3 protein: ASKPERGEQF
V gene: TRBV6-1; clone size: many; CDR3 protein: ASSSVGPADTQY
V gene: TRBV19; clone size: many; CDR3 protein: ASAGTGNTEAF
V gene: TRBV3-1; clone size: -; CDR3 protein: ASSQSRLTSTDTQY
V gene: TRBV6-5; clone size: many; CDR3 protein: ASSYAGRGETQY
V gene: TRBV5-8; clone size: many; CDR3 protein: ASSARDSPGMDT
V gene: TRBV3-1; clone size: many; CDR3 protein: ASSQTRYEQY
V gene: TRBV20-1; clone size: many; CDR3 protein: SASRGFGSNNEQF
V gene: TRBV9; clone size: few; CDR3 protein: ASSLRGGRSGSSDTGELF
V gene: TRBV6-1; clone size: many; CDR3 protein: ASSEARWAPQPQH
V gene: TRBV7-6; clone size: many; CDR3 protein: ASSPRADTQY
V gene: TRBV4-1; clone size: many; CDR3 protein: ASSQDFGDRYGYT
V gene: TRBV29-1; clone size: many; CDR3 protein: SVERRSMNTEAF
V gene: TRBV24-1; clone size: many; CDR3 protein: ATSDGGNYGYT
V gene: TRBV30; clone size: -; CDR3 protein: AWSRSGNTIY
V gene: TRBV20-1; clone size: many; CDR3 protein: SAGTVLSYEQY
V gene: TRBV6-5; clone size: many; CDR3 protein: ASSFSGQTGELF
V gene: TRBV12-3/TRBV12-4; clone size: many; CDR3 protein: ASSPRVWPQH
V gene: TRBV30; clone size: -; CDR3 protein: ACTGTGARETQY
V gene: TRBV30; clone size: many; CDR3 protein: AWTGIQGVDYGYT
V gene: TRBV12-3/TRBV12-4; clone size: many; CDR3 protein: ASSFSDRVHT
V gene: TRBV27; clone size: few; CDR3 protein: ASGLGGNEQY
V gene: TRBV13; clone size: -; CDR3 protein: ASSLGSSGRYQETQY
V gene: TRBV20-1; clone size: many; CDR3 protein: SASRQGAISWDEQY
V gene: TRBV2; clone size: many; CDR3 protein: ASRGTSGYEQY
V gene: TRBV18; clone size: many; CDR3 protein: ASSPQGSADNEQF